The clone carrying this T cell receptor beta chain was counted once. This entry is derived from a study of T-cell memory formation after mild COVID-19. With V trimmed by 1 base and J by 8 bases, 2 bases remained unmatched. The V gene's germline CDR1 is LNHDA and CDR2 SQIVND (reference sequence). The CDR3 sequence is 15 residues long. One entry per CDR3 protein results from TCRdb running MiXCR on the 5' RACE reads. The repertoire holds around 300,000 distinct CDR3 sequences, with 12% to 15% as singletons. The sample comprised PBMCs or a T cell subset sorted from them (not recorded which). The J gene is TRBJ2-1, the V gene TRBV19; TRBD2 agrees at 13 bases. This TCR came from a man aged 18 to 29 who had mild COVID-19 (a few samples of this study predate the infection). Cell type and time point are not known. The CDR3 is CASSIGGLAGDEQFF. CDR3 sequence (DNA): TGTGCCAGTAGTATAGGCGGACTAGCGGGGGATGAGCAGTTCTTC.